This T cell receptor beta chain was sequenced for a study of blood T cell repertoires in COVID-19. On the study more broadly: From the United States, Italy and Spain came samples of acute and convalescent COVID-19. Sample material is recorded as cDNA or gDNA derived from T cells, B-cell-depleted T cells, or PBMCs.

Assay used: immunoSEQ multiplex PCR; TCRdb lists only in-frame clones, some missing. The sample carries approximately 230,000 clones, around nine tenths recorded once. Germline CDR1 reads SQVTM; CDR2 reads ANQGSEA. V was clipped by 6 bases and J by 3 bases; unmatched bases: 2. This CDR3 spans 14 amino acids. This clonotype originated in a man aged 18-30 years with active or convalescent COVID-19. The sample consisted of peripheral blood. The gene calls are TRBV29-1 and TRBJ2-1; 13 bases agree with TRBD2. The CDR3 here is CSVGTSGVYNEQFF. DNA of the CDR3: TGCAGCGTCGGGACTAGCGGGGTCTACAATGAGCAGTTCTTC.